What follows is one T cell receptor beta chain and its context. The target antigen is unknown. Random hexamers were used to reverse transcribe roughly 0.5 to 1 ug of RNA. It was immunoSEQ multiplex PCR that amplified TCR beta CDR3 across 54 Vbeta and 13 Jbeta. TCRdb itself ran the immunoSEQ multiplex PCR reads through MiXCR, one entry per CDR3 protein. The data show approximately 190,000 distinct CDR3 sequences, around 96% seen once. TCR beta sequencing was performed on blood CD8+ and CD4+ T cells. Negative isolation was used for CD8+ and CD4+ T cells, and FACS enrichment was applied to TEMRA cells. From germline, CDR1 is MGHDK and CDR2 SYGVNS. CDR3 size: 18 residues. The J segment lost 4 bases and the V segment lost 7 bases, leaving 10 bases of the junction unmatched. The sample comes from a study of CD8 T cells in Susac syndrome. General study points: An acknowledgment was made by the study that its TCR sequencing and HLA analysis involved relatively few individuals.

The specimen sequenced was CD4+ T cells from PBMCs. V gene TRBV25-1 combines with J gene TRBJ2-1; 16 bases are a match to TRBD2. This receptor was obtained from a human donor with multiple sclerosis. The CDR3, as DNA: TGTGCCAGCATCCTAGGGACTAGCGGGAGGGTCCTATACAATGAGCAGTTCTTC. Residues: CASILGTSGRVLYNEQFF.